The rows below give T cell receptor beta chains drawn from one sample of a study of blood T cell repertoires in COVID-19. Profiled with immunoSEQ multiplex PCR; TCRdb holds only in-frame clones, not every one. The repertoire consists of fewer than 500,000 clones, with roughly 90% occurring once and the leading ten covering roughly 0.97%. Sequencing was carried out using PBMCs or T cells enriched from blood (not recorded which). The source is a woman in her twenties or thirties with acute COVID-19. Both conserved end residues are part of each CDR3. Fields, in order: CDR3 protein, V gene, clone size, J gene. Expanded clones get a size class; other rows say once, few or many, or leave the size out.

CDR3 protein: CASTEGGGRETQYF; V gene: TRBV10-2; clone size: -; J gene: TRBJ2-5
CDR3 protein: CASSYSGLVVGEQYF; V gene: TRBV7-6; clone size: -; J gene: TRBJ2-7
CDR3 protein: CASSLGRGGRNQPQHF; V gene: TRBV11-2; clone size: -; J gene: TRBJ1-5
CDR3 protein: CASSEVAGLTRGYTF; V gene: TRBV6-1; clone size: -; J gene: TRBJ1-2
CDR3 protein: CASSHGTGFYNEQFF; V gene: TRBV14; clone size: -; J gene: TRBJ2-1
CDR3 protein: CASSQRGVYEQYF; V gene: TRBV3-1/TRBV3-2; clone size: -; J gene: TRBJ2-7
CDR3 protein: CASSPTGRDRPATNEKLFF; V gene: TRBV27; clone size: -; J gene: TRBJ1-4
CDR3 protein: CASSGGDRGHNEQFF; V gene: TRBV9; clone size: -; J gene: TRBJ2-1
CDR3 protein: CASSPREGAPALEQYF; V gene: TRBV5-1; clone size: -; J gene: TRBJ2-7
CDR3 protein: CASSWYRGTNEKLFF; V gene: TRBV28; clone size: once; J gene: TRBJ1-4
CDR3 protein: CASSYLGRGFGYTF; V gene: TRBV6-5; clone size: few; J gene: TRBJ1-2
CDR3 protein: CASSSEEKNTEAFF; V gene: TRBV5-1; clone size: -; J gene: TRBJ1-1
CDR3 protein: CASSLPLGGTGELFF; V gene: TRBV5-5; clone size: once; J gene: TRBJ2-2
CDR3 protein: CASSPTGTEYNSPLHF; V gene: TRBV19; clone size: few; J gene: TRBJ1-6
CDR3 protein: CASSRGYSGNTIYF; V gene: TRBV25-1; clone size: -; J gene: TRBJ1-3
CDR3 protein: CATLGRPTDTQYF; V gene: TRBV10-3; clone size: -; J gene: TRBJ2-3
CDR3 protein: CASSGSGYTF; V gene: TRBV19; clone size: -; J gene: TRBJ1-2
CDR3 protein: CASSLDYRNNSPLHF; V gene: TRBV27; clone size: -; J gene: TRBJ1-6
CDR3 protein: CASRDSPRVADTQYF; V gene: TRBV6-6; clone size: -; J gene: TRBJ2-3
CDR3 protein: CASSPRKLEQYF; V gene: TRBV11-2; clone size: once; J gene: TRBJ2-7
CDR3 protein: CASSLAATGSTHGYTF; V gene: TRBV11-2; clone size: -; J gene: TRBJ1-2
CDR3 protein: CASSLTGTGGLAQYF; V gene: TRBV7-2; clone size: once; J gene: TRBJ2-7